This T cell receptor beta chain was sequenced during a study of T-cell memory formation after mild COVID-19. The CDR3 is 16 amino acids. Germline V lookup: CDR1 SGHVS, CDR2 FQNEAQ. With 1 base clipped from V and 4 bases from J, the junction kept 4 bases outside the gene matches. One entry per CDR3 protein, called by TCRdb with MiXCR from the 5' RACE reads. The repertoire holds 540,000 or so distinct CDR3 sequences, with roughly 22% as singletons. This receptor was obtained from an adult woman who had mild COVID-19 (a few samples of this study predate the infection). Cell type and time point are not known. Material for sequencing was PBMCs or a T cell subset sorted from them (not recorded which). This chain connects TRBV7-8 to TRBJ2-5; 12 nucleotides agree with TRBD2. Written as DNA, the CDR3 is TGTGCCAGCAGCTTAGTTCGACTAGCGGGAGCAGAGACCCAGTACTTC. It yields the protein CASSLVRLAGAETQYF.